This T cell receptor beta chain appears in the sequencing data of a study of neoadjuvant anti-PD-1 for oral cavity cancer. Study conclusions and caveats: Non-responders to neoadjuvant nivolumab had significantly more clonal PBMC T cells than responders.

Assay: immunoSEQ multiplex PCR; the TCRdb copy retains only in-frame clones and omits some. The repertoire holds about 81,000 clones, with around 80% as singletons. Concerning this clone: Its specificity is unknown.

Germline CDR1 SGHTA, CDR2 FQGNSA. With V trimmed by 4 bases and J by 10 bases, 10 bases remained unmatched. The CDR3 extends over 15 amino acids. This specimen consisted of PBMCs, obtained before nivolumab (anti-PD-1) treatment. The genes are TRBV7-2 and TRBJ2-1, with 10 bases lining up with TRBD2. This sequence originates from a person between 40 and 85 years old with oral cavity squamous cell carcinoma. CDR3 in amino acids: CASSSMASGSGEQFF. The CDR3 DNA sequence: TGTGCCAGCAGCTCAATGGCTAGCGGGAGTGGGGAGCAGTTCTTC.